These 30 T cell receptor beta chains came from one sample sequenced in a study of human T cells and chemical hapten exposure. From the RACE reads, TCRdb called clonotypes with MiXCR, one entry per CDR3 protein. The sample records 65,000 to 80,000 distinct CDR3 sequences, over 9% being singletons. Documented time point: patch test 1, 2 weeks after DPC sensitization. This sample's treatment: therapeutic diphenylcyclopropenone sensitization with weekly scalp DPC. The sequences come from whole blood, collected in connection with sensitization to the hapten diphenylcyclopropenone (DPC). These TCRs come from a woman aged 50 to 60 with alopecia areata. Some clones in this sample may be carry-over from other donors' samples.

Many counts were recorded for this clonotype. This chain connects TRBV20-1 to TRBJ1-1; D not certain. The CDR3 extends over 14 amino acids. Germline V lookup: CDR1 DFQATT, CDR2 SNEGSKA (reference sequence). V was pared by 0 bases and J by 4 bases, with 12 bases between. CDR3 amino acids: CSARDGPPSTEAFF. In DNA, the CDR3 is TGCAGTGCTAGAGACGGGCCCCCAAGCACTGAAGCTTTCTTT.

There are a few counts of this clonotype. The chain combines TRBV6-1 with TRBJ1-5; the match to TRBD1 covers 7 bases. CDR3 length: 16 amino acids. Germline V gives CDR1 MNHNS, CDR2 SASEGT. V trimming: 2 bases; J trimming: 4 bases; junction bases outside the gene matches: 8. CDR3 sequence (DNA): TGTGCCAGCAGTGAATGGACAGGACCCATGAATCAGCCCCAGCATTTT. It is translated as CASSEWTGPMNQPQHF.

This clonotype has just a few counts. The rearrangement uses TRBV7-2 and TRBJ2-7; the D is unclear. CDR1 SGHTA and CDR2 FQGNSA come from the germline V gene. The CDR3 extends over 16 amino acids. The V gene lost 1 base and the J gene lost 5 bases, with 18 bases spanning the gap. CDR3 in DNA: TGTGCCAGCAGCTTAGAAGTGCAGGCTCCTCCCGACGAGCAGTACTTC. Its protein is CASSLEVQAPPDEQYF.

The rearrangement links TRBV27 to TRBJ2-5; TRBD2 matches at 8 bases. Germline trimming cut 7 bases from V and 6 bases from J; bases unmatched to any gene: 16. The CDR3 consists of 16 residues. Per the germline V gene, CDR1 is MNHEY and CDR2 is SMNVEV (reference sequence). CDR3 protein: CASTSHTGGLLKTQYF. The CDR3 DNA is TGTGCCAGCACCTCCCATACGGGAGGGTTGCTAAAGACCCAGTACTTC.

This chain joins TRBV11-3 and TRBJ2-1; D uncertain. The CDR3 totals 13 residues. Trimming stripped 3 bases from V and 9 bases from J, with 12 bases between. Germline CDR1 and CDR2: SGHNT and YENEEA. The CDR3 loop is CASSFTMWGEQFF. DNA for the CDR3: TGTGCCAGCAGCTTTACTATGTGGGGTGAGCAGTTCTTC.

The chain employs TRBV3-1 and TRBJ1-2; D is uncertain. CDR1 is LGHDT and CDR2 is YNNKEL in the germline V gene (reference sequence). V was shortened by 2 bases and J by 1 base, with 8 bases between the two germline ends. This CDR3 is 14 amino acids long. CDR3 coding DNA: TGTGCCAGCAGCCAAAAACAGCTTAACTATGGCTACACCTTC. Its protein product is CASSQKQLNYGYTF.

This clonotype appeared many times. This chain connects TRBV18 to TRBJ1-5, with a tentative D call TRBD1 (5 bases). The ends were cut back, 6 bases at V and 0 bases at J, with 9 bases in the middle. There are 14 residues in the CDR3. The germline CDR1 and CDR2 sequences are KGHSH and LQKENI. CDR3: CASSAQGSNQPQHF. The CDR3 DNA reads TGTGCCAGCTCGGCCCAGGGTAGCAATCAGCCCCAGCATTTT.

This clonotype was seen many times. V is TRBV5-1 and J is TRBJ2-7; no definite D call. Trimming stripped 4 bases from V and 3 bases from J, with 17 bases between. Germline V gene data show CDR1 as SGHRS and CDR2 as YFSETQ. The CDR3 consists of 15 residues. The DNA for the CDR3 is TGCGCCAGCAGCCAAAATCCGCGGCAGGTCTACGAGCAGTACTTC. This gives the protein CASSQNPRQVYEQYF.

The V and J genes are TRBV12-3 or TRBV12-4 and TRBJ1-3; 7 bases agree with TRBD1. Trimming took 7 bases from V and 3 from J; bases not matched to a gene: 6. The CDR3 is made up of 14 amino acids. The CDR3 protein is CASTSTGYGNTIYF. In nucleotides, the CDR3 is TGTGCCAGCACGTCGACAGGGTATGGAAACACCATATATTTT.

The table lists this clonotype with a few counts. V is TRBV10-3 and J is TRBJ1-6; the D gene is possibly TRBD1 (6 bases). V was clipped by 6 bases and J by 7 bases, with 10 bases between them. This CDR3 is 13 amino acids long. The germline CDR1 and CDR2 sequences are ENHRY and SYGVKD. CDR3 in DNA: TGTGCCATCAGAAGACAGGAGAATTCACCCCTCCACTTT. Translated, it gives CAIRRQENSPLHF.

The sample holds a few counts of this clonotype. This chain uses TRBV3-1 with TRBJ2-5; no clear D. The V and J ends lost 1 base and 4 bases respectively, with 7 bases between them. This CDR3 region has 13 residues. Per germline, CDR1 LGHDT and CDR2 YNNKEL (reference sequence). The CDR3 reads CASSQGYGETQYF. Written as DNA, the CDR3 is TGTGCCAGCAGCCAAGGATATGGAGAGACCCAGTACTTC.

The rearrangement uses TRBV7-2 and TRBJ2-1; 9 nucleotides match TRBD2. V gave up 7 bases and J gave up 5 bases; unmatched junction bases: 6. The CDR3 consists of 14 residues. Germline-derived CDR1 and CDR2 are SGHTA and FQGNSA. CDR3 sequence: CASIRTSDHNEQFF. The DNA of the CDR3 is TGTGCCAGCATCCGGACTAGCGATCACAATGAGCAGTTCTTC.

This clonotype has more than one count but fewer than ten. This chain connects TRBV27 to TRBJ2-3, with D tentatively TRBD2 (6 bases). Germline assignment: CDR1 MNHEY and CDR2 SMNVEV (reference sequence). V lost 8 bases to trimming and J lost 0 bases, with 21 bases between them. This CDR3 has 17 amino acids. The CDR3 DNA reads as TGTGCCAGCTTGCTTGCCCCGGGGCGGGGAAGCACAGATACGCAGTATTTT. Translated: CASLLAPGRGSTDTQYF.

As for this clonotype: One base away lies a much larger clone, so this may be a sequencing read error. The conserved closing phenylalanine or tryptophan is absent in this CDR3, likely reflecting a read error. The V call is TRBV12-3 or TRBV12-4, the J call TRBJ2-1; 9 bases are shared with TRBD2. The CDR3 covers 15 residues. Trimming removed 7 bases from V and 3 bases from J; junction bases left unmatched: 7. The CDR3 nucleotides read TGTGCCAGCACCAAACGGACTAGCGACTACAATGAGCAGTTCATC. This gives the protein CASTKRTSDYNEQFI.

This clonotype was counted a few times. J is TRBJ2-5 and V is TRBV12-3 or TRBV12-4, with a weak D call TRBD1 (5 bases). Trimming cost V 7 bases and J 7 bases, with 19 bases left between them. The CDR3 extends over 14 amino acids. CDR3 residues: CASKGNSPPGTQYF. In DNA form, the CDR3 reads TGTGCCAGCAAGGGGAACAGCCCGCCCGGGACCCAGTACTTC.

The J gene is TRBJ2-7, the V gene TRBV29-1, with 7 bases fitting TRBD1. This CDR3 is built from 12 residues. Germline CDR1 reads SQVTM; CDR2 reads ANQGSEA. V lost 4 bases and J lost 5; bases outside the gene matches: 5. The CDR3 DNA reads TGCAGCGTTGGGCCCACAGGGGACGAGCAGTACTTC. It specifies CSVGPTGDEQYF.

This clonotype was detected many times. The V gene is TRBV5-5, the J gene TRBJ1-1; the D gene is possibly TRBD1 (5 bases). The V gene's germline CDR1 is SGHKS and CDR2 YYEKEE (reference sequence). The CDR3 is 12 residues long. The ends were cut back, 5 bases at V and 3 bases at J, with 8 bases in the middle. CDR3 protein: CASSGGDTEAFF. In DNA form, the CDR3 reads TGTGCCAGCAGTGGGGGAGACACTGAAGCTTTCTTT.

The sample holds many counts of this clonotype. This rearrangement joins TRBV5-1 to TRBJ1-5; no clear D gene. The CDR3 sequence is 14 residues long. The V end lost 1 base, the J end lost 5 bases, and 10 bases lay between the germline ends. Germline V lookup: CDR1 SGHRS, CDR2 YFSETQ. DNA for the CDR3: TGCGCCAGCAGCTTGCTCGGCGGGGATCAGCCCCAGCATTTT. Translating gives CASSLLGGDQPQHF.

In its sample, this clonotype was seen many times. The junction does not match germline at one end; this may be a read error. This chain joins TRBV7-7 and TRBJ2-3; D is unresolved. The CDR3 spans 14 residues. Germline-derived CDR1 and CDR2 are SSHAT and FNYEAQ (reference sequence). The CDR3 bases are TGTGCTAGCAGCTTATCACAGATCACAGATACGCAGTATTTT. Translated: CASSLSQITDTQYF.

This clonotype was observed at least ten times. The genes are TRBV6-2 or TRBV6-3 and TRBJ2-2, with 7 bases that match TRBD1. The germline gives CDR1 MNHEY, CDR2 SVGEGT. Germline trimming cut 5 bases from V and 5 bases from J; bases unmatched to any gene: 2. The CDR3 is 13 residues long. CDR3 sequence (DNA): TGTGCCAGCAGTCAGGGGGAGACCGGGGAGCTGTTTTTT. This sequence encodes CASSQGETGELFF.

The rearrangement links TRBV10-3 to TRBJ2-7, with D tentatively TRBD2 (6 bases). This CDR3 contains 13 residues. V shed 4 bases and J shed 6 bases, with 13 bases lying between them. CDR1 ENHRY and CDR2 SYGVKD come from the germline V gene. The CDR3, as DNA: TGTGCCATCAGTGCTCCGGGAGTCGCCGAGCAGTACTTC. Translated: CAISAPGVAEQYF.

CDR3 in DNA: TGTGCCAGCAGGTCGGTGAGGAATGAGCAGTTCTTC. Translated: CASRSVRNEQFF. V usage is TRBV28 and J usage is TRBJ2-1; D is ambiguous. Germline V lookup: CDR1 MDHEN, CDR2 SYDVKM. This CDR3 is 12 amino acids long. The V gene lost 6 bases and the J gene lost 7 bases, with 10 bases spanning the gap.

The rearrangement joins TRBV6-1 to TRBJ1-4; 8 positions match TRBD1. Germline V gene lookup returns CDR1 MNHNS and CDR2 SASEGT. CDR3 length: 13 amino acids. J lost 4 bases, V lost 8 bases, and 3 bases had no gene match. CDR3 sequence: CASGDRGNEKLFF. CDR3 coding DNA: TGTGCCAGCGGAGACAGGGGTAATGAAAAACTGTTTTTT.

The rearrangement uses TRBV9 and TRBJ1-1; a possible D gene is TRBD1 (5 bases). The CDR3 spans 15 residues. Trimming removed 0 bases from V and 0 bases from J, with 9 bases in between. Germline V gene data show CDR1 as SGDLS and CDR2 as YYNGEE. CDR3 nucleotide sequence: TGTGCCAGCAGCGTAGAGGGGAGAATGAACACTGAAGCTTTCTTT. Residues: CASSVEGRMNTEAFF.

This clonotype was picked up a small number of times. The chain's CDR3 is CASSRSTSGSGTGELFF. In nucleotides, the CDR3 is TGTGCCAGCAGCCGATCGACTAGCGGGAGCGGTACCGGGGAGCTGTTTTTT. The chain has TRBV11-2 and TRBJ2-2; 12 nucleotides match TRBD2. Trimming at V came to 5 bases and at J to 5 bases, leaving 9 bases not matched to a gene. The V gene's germline CDR1 is SGHAT and CDR2 FQNNGV. The CDR3 extends over 17 amino acids. The full variable domain, in which reference TRBV11-2 and TRBJ2-2 provide the parts outside the CDR3, is EAGVAQSPRYKIIEKRQSVAFWCNPISGHATLYWYQQILGQGPKLLIQFQNNGVVDDSQLPKDRFSAERLKGVDSTLKIQPAKLEDSAVYLCASSRSTSGSGTGELFFGEGSRLTVL.

This clonotype appeared many times. The V gene is TRBV25-1, the J gene TRBJ1-1; no definite D call. Trimming removed 6 bases at V and 1 base at J, with 6 bases between. Germline V gene lookup returns CDR1 MGHDK and CDR2 SYGVNS. The CDR3 covers 12 residues. The CDR3 is CASRDQNTEAFF. The CDR3, as DNA: TGTGCCAGCAGGGATCAGAACACTGAAGCTTTCTTT.

This sequence joins TRBV11-3 and TRBJ1-5; 7 positions agree with TRBD1. The CDR3 has 13 residues. V was pared by 5 bases and J by 7 bases, with 5 bases of the junction left unmatched. Per the germline V gene, CDR1 is SGHNT and CDR2 is YENEEA. The CDR3 here is CASSQQGNQPQHF. In DNA form, the CDR3 reads TGTGCCAGCAGCCAACAGGGGAACCAGCCCCAGCATTTT.

The genes are TRBV6-6 and TRBJ1-1; TRBD1 matches 10 bases. From germline, CDR1 is MNHNY and CDR2 SVGAGI (reference sequence). V shed 8 bases, J shed 1 base, and the junction held 4 bases outside the gene matches. The CDR3 loop spans 14 amino acids. The CDR3 nucleotides are TGTGCCAGCCTCCGGACAGGGGGGAACACTGAAGCTTTCTTT. It yields the protein CASLRTGGNTEAFF.

Comment on this clonotype: A much more abundant neighbour one base away suggests this may be a read error. The chain employs TRBV2 and TRBJ2-5, with D unclear. Germline CDR1 SNHLY, CDR2 FYNNEI. The CDR3 is 13 amino acids. CDR3 amino acids: CASSGEWVETPYF. CDR3 DNA: TGTGCCAGCAGCGGCGAGTGGGTAGAGACCCCGTACTTC.

There are a few counts of this clonotype. The V gene is TRBV30, the J gene TRBJ2-1; TRBD2 is a possible D gene (6 bases). Trimming stripped 1 base from V and 0 bases from J, with 13 bases between. Germline loops: CDR1 GTSNPN, CDR2 SVGIG (reference sequence). The CDR3 is made up of 16 amino acids. CDR3 in DNA: TGTGCCTGGAGTGCGGGAGCGTTTAGCTCCTACAATGAGCAGTTCTTC. It yields the protein CAWSAGAFSSYNEQFF.